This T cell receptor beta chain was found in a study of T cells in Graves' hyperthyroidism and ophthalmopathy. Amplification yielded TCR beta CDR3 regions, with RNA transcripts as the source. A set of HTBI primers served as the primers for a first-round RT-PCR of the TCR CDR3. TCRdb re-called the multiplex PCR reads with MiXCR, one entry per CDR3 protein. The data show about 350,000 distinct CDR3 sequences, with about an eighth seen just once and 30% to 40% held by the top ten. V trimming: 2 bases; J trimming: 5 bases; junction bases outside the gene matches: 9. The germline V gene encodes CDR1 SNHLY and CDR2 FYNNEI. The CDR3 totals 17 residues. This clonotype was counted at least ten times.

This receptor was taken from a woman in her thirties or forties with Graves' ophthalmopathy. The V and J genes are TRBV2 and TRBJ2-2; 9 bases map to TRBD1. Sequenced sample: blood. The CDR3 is CASSEQRDRVRTGELFF. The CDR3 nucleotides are TGTGCCAGCAGTGAACAAAGGGACAGGGTAAGAACCGGGGAGCTGTTTTTT.